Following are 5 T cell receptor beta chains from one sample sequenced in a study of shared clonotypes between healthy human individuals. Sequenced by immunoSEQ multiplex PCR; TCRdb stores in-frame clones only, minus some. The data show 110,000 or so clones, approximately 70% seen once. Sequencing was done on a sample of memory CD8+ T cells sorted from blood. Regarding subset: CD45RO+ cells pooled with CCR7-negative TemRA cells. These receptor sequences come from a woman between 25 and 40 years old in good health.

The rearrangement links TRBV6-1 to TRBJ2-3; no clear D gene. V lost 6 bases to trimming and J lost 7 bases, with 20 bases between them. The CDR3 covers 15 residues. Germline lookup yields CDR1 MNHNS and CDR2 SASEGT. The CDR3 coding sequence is TGTGCCAGCAGCACGGCTAAGACCGTTGATTATACGCAGTATTTT. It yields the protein CASSTAKTVDYTQYF.

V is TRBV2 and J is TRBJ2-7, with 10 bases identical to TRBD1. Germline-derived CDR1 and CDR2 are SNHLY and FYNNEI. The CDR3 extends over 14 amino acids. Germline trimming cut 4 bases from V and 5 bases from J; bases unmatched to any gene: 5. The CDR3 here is CASSVRDRGHEQYF. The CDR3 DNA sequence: TGTGCCAGCAGTGTACGGGACAGGGGCCACGAGCAGTACTTC.

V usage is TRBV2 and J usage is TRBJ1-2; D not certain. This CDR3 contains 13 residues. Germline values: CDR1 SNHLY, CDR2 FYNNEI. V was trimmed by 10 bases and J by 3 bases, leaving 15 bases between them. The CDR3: CAIETYSHYGYTF. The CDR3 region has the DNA TGTGCCATCGAGACTTACAGCCACTATGGCTACACCTTC.

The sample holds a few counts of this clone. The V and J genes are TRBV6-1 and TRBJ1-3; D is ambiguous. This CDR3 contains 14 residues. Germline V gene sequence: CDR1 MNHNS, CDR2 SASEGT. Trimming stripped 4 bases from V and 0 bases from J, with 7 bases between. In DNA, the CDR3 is TGTGCCAGCAGTGTTAAGGACTCTGGAAACACCATATATTTT. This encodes CASSVKDSGNTIYF.

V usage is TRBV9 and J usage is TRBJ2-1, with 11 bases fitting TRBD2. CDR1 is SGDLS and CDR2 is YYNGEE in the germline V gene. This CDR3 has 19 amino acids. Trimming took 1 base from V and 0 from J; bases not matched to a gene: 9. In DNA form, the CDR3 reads TGTGCCAGCAGCGTATCGGGACTAGCGGCTCTGAGCTCCTACAATGAGCAGTTCTTC. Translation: CASSVSGLAALSSYNEQFF.